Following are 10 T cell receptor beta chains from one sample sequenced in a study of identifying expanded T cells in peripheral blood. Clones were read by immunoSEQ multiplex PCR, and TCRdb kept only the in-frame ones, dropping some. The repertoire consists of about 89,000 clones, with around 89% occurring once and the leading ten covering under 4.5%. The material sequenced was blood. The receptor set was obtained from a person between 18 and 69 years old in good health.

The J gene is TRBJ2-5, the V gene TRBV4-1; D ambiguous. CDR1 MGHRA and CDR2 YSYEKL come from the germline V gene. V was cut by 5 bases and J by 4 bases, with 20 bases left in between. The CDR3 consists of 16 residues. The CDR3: CASSSPAGPAPETQYF. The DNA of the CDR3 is TGCGCCAGCAGCTCCCCGGCCGGCCCGGCCCCAGAGACCCAGTACTTC.

CDR3 DNA: TGCGCCAGCAGCTTAAGACAGGGGACAGAGCACGAGCAGTACTTC. Protein product: CASSLRQGTEHEQYF. The chain employs TRBV4-1 and TRBJ2-7, with TRBD1 identical over 8 bases. The CDR3 is 15 amino acids. Germline loops: CDR1 MGHRA, CDR2 YSYEKL. V shed 5 bases, J shed 5 bases, and the junction held 11 bases outside the gene matches.

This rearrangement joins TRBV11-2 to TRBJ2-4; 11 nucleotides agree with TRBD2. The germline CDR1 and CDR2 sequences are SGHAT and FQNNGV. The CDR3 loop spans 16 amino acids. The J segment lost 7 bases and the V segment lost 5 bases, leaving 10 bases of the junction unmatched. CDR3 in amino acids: CASSRLLAGVWNIQYF. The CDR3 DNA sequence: TGTGCCAGCAGCCGCCTACTAGCGGGAGTTTGGAACATTCAGTACTTC. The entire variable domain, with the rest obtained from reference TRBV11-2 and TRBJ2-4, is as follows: EAGVAQSPRYKIIEKRQSVAFWCNPISGHATLYWYQQILGQGPKLLIQFQNNGVVDDSQLPKDRFSAERLKGVDSTLKIQPAKLEDSAVYLCASSRLLAGVWNIQYFGAGTRLSVL.

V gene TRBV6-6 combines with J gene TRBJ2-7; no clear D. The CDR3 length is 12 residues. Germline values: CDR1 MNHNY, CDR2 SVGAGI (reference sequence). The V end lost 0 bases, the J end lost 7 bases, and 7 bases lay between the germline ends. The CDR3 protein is CASSYSGQEQYF. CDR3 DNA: TGTGCCAGCAGTTACTCAGGGCAAGAGCAGTACTTC.

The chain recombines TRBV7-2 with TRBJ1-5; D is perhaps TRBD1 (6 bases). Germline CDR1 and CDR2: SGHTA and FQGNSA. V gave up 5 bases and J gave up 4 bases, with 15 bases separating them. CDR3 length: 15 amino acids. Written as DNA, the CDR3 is TGTGCCAGCAGCCATGGAGGACAGAATAATCAGCCCCAGCATTTT. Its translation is CASSHGGQNNQPQHF.

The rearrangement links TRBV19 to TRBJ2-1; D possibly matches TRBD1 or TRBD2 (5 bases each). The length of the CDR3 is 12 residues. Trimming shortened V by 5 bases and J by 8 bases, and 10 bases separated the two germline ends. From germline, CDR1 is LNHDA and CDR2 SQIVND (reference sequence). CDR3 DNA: TGTGCCAGTAGTGGGGGTTTGCATGAGCAGTTCTTC. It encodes CASSGGLHEQFF.

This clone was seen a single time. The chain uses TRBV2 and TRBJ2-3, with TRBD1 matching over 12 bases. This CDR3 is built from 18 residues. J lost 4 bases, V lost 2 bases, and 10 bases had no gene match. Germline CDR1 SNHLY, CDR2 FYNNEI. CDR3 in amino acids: CASSERGTGGGSSDTQYF. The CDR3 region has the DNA TGTGCCAGCAGTGAAAGGGGGACAGGGGGCGGTTCGTCAGATACGCAGTATTTT.

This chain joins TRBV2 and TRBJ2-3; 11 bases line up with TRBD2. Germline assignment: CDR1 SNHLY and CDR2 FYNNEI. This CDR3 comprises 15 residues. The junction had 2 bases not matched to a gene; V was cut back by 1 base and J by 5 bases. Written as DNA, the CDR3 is TGTGCCAGCAGTGAAGGCCTAGCGGGAGGAGATACGCAGTATTTT. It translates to CASSEGLAGGDTQYF.

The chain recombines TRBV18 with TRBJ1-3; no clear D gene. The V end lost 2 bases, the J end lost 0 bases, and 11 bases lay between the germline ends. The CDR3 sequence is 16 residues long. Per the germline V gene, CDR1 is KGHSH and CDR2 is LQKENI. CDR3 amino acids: CASSPKGRNSGNTIYF. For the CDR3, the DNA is TGTGCCAGCTCACCAAAGGGCCGCAACTCTGGAAACACCATATATTTT.

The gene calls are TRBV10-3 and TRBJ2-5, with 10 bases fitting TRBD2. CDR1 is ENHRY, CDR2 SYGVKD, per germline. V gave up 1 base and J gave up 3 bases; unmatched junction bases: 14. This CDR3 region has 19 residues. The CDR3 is CAISEFGTSGAGSEETQYF. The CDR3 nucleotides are TGTGCCATCAGTGAGTTTGGAACTAGCGGGGCCGGTTCTGAAGAGACCCAGTACTTC.